The clone carrying this T cell receptor (beta chain) was counted a single time. Its cognate antigen is unknown. These data come from a study of cytomegalovirus exposure and HLA in healthy donors. General study results and limits: Most likely, a cluster of highly shared sequence variants arose as a sequencing artifact. Across donors, presence/absence analyses took sequencing depth to be roughly uniform.

Donors showed nominal health when sampled, although they likely had unrecorded immune exposures. Use of 60 Vbeta and 13 Jbeta primers characterized the PCR. The protocol was immunoSEQ multiplex PCR, while the TCRdb copy is restricted to in-frame clones and leaves out a portion. The table shows approximately 130,000 clones, with around nine tenths occurring only once. The source material was PBMCs. This receptor was taken from a woman between 25 and 40 years old in good health and CMV-seronegative.

The CDR3 DNA is TGTGCCAGCAGCTTGGGGCTAGCGCGGTACGAGCAGTACTTC. It encodes CASSLGLARYEQYF. The V gene is TRBV5-6, the J gene TRBJ2-7; D is possibly TRBD2 (6 bases). This CDR3 has 14 residues. The V end was cut by 0 bases, the J end by 4 bases, with 11 bases between. The V gene's germline CDR1 is SGHDT and CDR2 YYEEEE.